This T cell receptor (beta chain) came from a study of OX40 agonist ivuxolimab in advanced cancers. Study summary: Subjects had a mean age of around 60 years, with a range of about 23 to 79; roughly 83% were male. In three patients, partial responses were observed, one with hepatocellular carcinoma and two with cutaneous melanoma. Of the participants, roughly 40% had some prior anti-PD-1, anti-PD-L1 or anti-CTLA-4 therapy, which was allowed.

This table comes from immunoSEQ multiplex PCR, and its TCRdb copy is limited to in-frame clones, with some not included. The sample shows tens of thousands of clones, around 84% of them seen only once. Study-wide points: Relative to CD4+, CD8+ T cells held more expanded clones on average.

As regards this clone: No antigen is known for it.

Source: CD4+ or CD8+ T cells sorted from blood, taken in a trial of the OX40 agonist ivuxolimab. The clonotype was recovered from an adult with an advanced solid tumor such as melanoma, head and neck, liver or kidney cancer.

Here the CDR3 reads CAWAQGSEGQFF. In DNA, the CDR3 is TGTGCCTGGGCCCAAGGATCCGAAGGGCAGTTCTTC. This chain links TRBV30 with TRBJ2-1; D is uncertain. This CDR3 has 12 amino acids. Trimming pared 5 bases from V and 12 bases from J, leaving 17 bases between. Germline V lookup: CDR1 GTSNPN, CDR2 SVGIG (reference sequence).